The next 31 T cell receptor beta chains were all read from a single sample in a study of blood T cell repertoires in COVID-19. The method was immunoSEQ multiplex PCR; TCRdb's version includes in-frame clones alone and lacks a portion of them. The table lists some 200,000 clones, around 85% of them singletons. Sequences were obtained from peripheral blood. These receptors were obtained from a woman aged 60-70 years with COVID-19, enrolled during active disease.

CDR3 DNA: TGTGCCAGCAGCCTTAGTGGTGGAGGCCAACCATTTTACAATGAGCAGTTCTTC. This translates into CASSLSGGGQPFYNEQFF. The chain combines TRBV7-6 with TRBJ2-1, with D maybe TRBD2 (5 bases). The CDR3 covers 18 residues. V lost 5 bases to trimming and J lost 4 bases, with 24 bases between them. Germline V lookup: CDR1 SGHVS, CDR2 FNYEAQ.

This sequence joins TRBV13 and TRBJ1-1, with D possibly being TRBD1 (5 bases). Germline-derived CDR1 and CDR2 are PRHDT and FYEKMQ (reference sequence). This CDR3 has 13 amino acids. Trimming cost V 4 bases and J 3 bases, with 9 bases left between them. The CDR3 coding sequence is TGTGCCAGCAGCTCTGGGGCTCACACTGAAGCTTTCTTT. It yields the protein CASSSGAHTEAFF. The full variable domain, completed using reference TRBV13 and TRBJ1-1, is AAGVIQSPRHLIKEKRETATLKCYPIPRHDTVYWYQQGPGQDPQFLISFYEKMQSDKGSIPDRFSAQQFSDYHSELNMSSLELGDSALYFCASSSGAHTEAFFGQGTRLTVV.

The chain recombines TRBV19 with TRBJ2-3; 13 positions match TRBD2. V trimming: 3 bases; J trimming: 2 bases; junction bases outside the gene matches: 5. This CDR3 spans 17 amino acids. CDR1 LNHDA and CDR2 SQIVND come from the germline V gene (reference sequence). The CDR3 coding sequence is TGTGCCAGTAGTATCGCTGGACTAGCGGGAGACACAGATACGCAGTATTTT. As protein: CASSIAGLAGDTDTQYF.

CDR3 residues: CSVLPPNQPQHF. In DNA form, the CDR3 reads TGCAGCGTTCTTCCTCCCAATCAGCCCCAGCATTTT. The chain couples TRBV29-1 to TRBJ1-5; D is ambiguous. The CDR3 spans 12 residues. Per germline, CDR1 SQVTM and CDR2 ANQGSEA. V shed 5 bases and J shed 3 bases, with 8 bases lying between them.

As regards this clone: This specimen includes other DNA sequences encoding the same CDR3. The V and J genes are TRBV6-6 and TRBJ2-3, with 11 nucleotides matching TRBD1. Trimming took 6 bases from V and 1 from J; bases not matched to a gene: 3. Germline lookup yields CDR1 MNHNY and CDR2 SVGAGI (reference sequence). There are 15 residues in the CDR3. CDR3 in DNA: TGTGCCAGCAGCCAGGACAGGGGGCGCACAGATACGCAGTATTTT. This codes for CASSQDRGRTDTQYF.

This clone was seen a handful of times. The V and J genes are TRBV7-8 and TRBJ2-7, with TRBD1 matching 7 bases. V dropped 0 bases and J dropped 0; count of bases not matched to a gene: 2. CDR3 length: 15 amino acids. CDR1 is SGHVS and CDR2 is FQNEAQ in the germline V gene. The CDR3 is CASSLAGTVSYEQYF. DNA for the CDR3: TGTGCCAGCAGCTTAGCGGGGACAGTCTCCTACGAGCAGTACTTC.

The V call is TRBV5-1, the J call TRBJ2-7, with 11 positions matching TRBD2. This CDR3 region has 14 residues. With V trimmed by 8 bases and J by 5 bases, 9 bases remained unmatched. Germline-derived CDR1 and CDR2 are SGHRS and YFSETQ. In DNA form, the CDR3 reads TGCGCCAGTGCCTCACTAGCGGGAGCCCACGAGCAGTACTTC. Translated, it gives CASASLAGAHEQYF.

The chain is built from TRBV6-6 and TRBJ1-2, with 9 bases fitting TRBD1. CDR3 length equals 14 residues. CDR1 is MNHNY, CDR2 SVGAGI, per germline (reference sequence). Unmatched junction bases numbered 4, after V lost 6 bases and J lost 2 bases. CDR3: CASRPGQGNYGYTF. The CDR3 DNA follows: TGTGCCAGCAGACCGGGACAGGGAAACTATGGCTACACCTTC.

This clone has more than one count but fewer than ten. The chain is built from TRBV6-5 and TRBJ1-2; D remains ambiguous. CDR3 length equals 12 residues. V gave up 6 bases and J gave up 4 bases, with 9 bases separating them. Germline V lookup: CDR1 MNHEY, CDR2 SVGAGI. Here the CDR3 DNA reads TGTGCCAGCAGCCATCAATTCTATGGCTACACCTTC. Its translation: CASSHQFYGYTF.

V is TRBV5-6 and J is TRBJ2-1; D is uncertain. The CDR3 extends over 12 amino acids. Germline values: CDR1 SGHDT, CDR2 YYEEEE. Trimming took off 4 bases at V and 9 bases at J, with 11 bases between the two ends. CDR3 bases: TGTGCCAGCAGCGCCGTCCCCGGTGAGCAGTTCTTC. Its translation is CASSAVPGEQFF.

CDR3 nucleotide sequence: TGTGCCAGCAGTTTATCGGGAGGGAACACTGAAGCTTTCTTT. Protein sequence: CASSLSGGNTEAFF. The V gene is TRBV28, the J gene TRBJ1-1, with unresolved D. Germline-derived CDR1 and CDR2 are MDHEN and SYDVKM. The CDR3 consists of 14 residues. Trimming pared 1 base from V and 1 base from J, leaving 7 bases between.

This sequence joins TRBV6-5 and TRBJ2-7; 7 bases match TRBD1. Germline CDR1 MNHEY, CDR2 SVGAGI. The CDR3 length is 11 residues. The V segment lost 6 bases and the J segment 6 bases; nucleotides outside the gene matches: 2. Written as DNA, the CDR3 is TGTGCCAGCAGCACAGGGGTCGAGCAGTACTTC. It encodes CASSTGVEQYF.

The V call is TRBV6-4, the J call TRBJ2-1, with TRBD2 identical over 8 bases. The V segment lost 0 bases and the J segment 0 bases; nucleotides outside the gene matches: 7. This CDR3 spans 18 amino acids. Germline loops: CDR1 MRHNA, CDR2 SNTAGT. CDR3 sequence: CASSDSNGGEFSYNEQFF. DNA of the CDR3: TGTGCCAGCAGTGACTCGAACGGGGGGGAATTCTCCTACAATGAGCAGTTCTTC.

This clone was recorded once. This chain connects TRBV24-1 to TRBJ2-7; a possible D gene is TRBD2 (6 bases). Trimming took off 3 bases at V and 0 bases at J, with 8 bases between the two ends. CDR1 and CDR2 from the germline V gene are KGHDR and SFDVKD. The CDR3 has 14 residues. The CDR3 DNA is TGTGCCACCAGTGATAGGGGACTCTCCTACGAGCAGTACTTC. Its protein product is CATSDRGLSYEQYF.

The count of this clone is one. The chain recombines TRBV5-1 with TRBJ2-6; no firm D call. In germline, CDR1 is SGHRS, CDR2 YFSETQ. This CDR3 spans 15 amino acids. V was trimmed by 1 base and J by 0 bases, leaving 5 bases between them. CDR3 in amino acids: CASSLSVSGANVLTF. DNA for the CDR3: TGCGCCAGCAGCTTGAGCGTCTCTGGGGCCAACGTCCTGACTTTC.

This chain connects TRBV9 to TRBJ2-2; D is uncertain. Between the trimmed V and J ends, which lost 0 bases and 6 bases, there was a span of 9 bases. From germline, CDR1 is SGDLS and CDR2 YYNGEE. This CDR3 is 14 amino acids long. CDR3 nucleotides: TGTGCCAGCAGCGTAGTAGGAGAGGCCGGGGAGCTGTTTTTT. This sequence encodes CASSVVGEAGELFF.

The chain joins TRBV18 to TRBJ1-2; 7 bases fit TRBD1. After removal of 6 bases from V and 2 bases from J, the junction contained 9 bases not matched to a gene. The CDR3 runs to 15 residues. Germline V gives CDR1 KGHSH, CDR2 LQKENI. CDR3 region: CASSQRTGENYGYTF. As DNA, the CDR3 is TGTGCCAGCTCCCAGAGGACAGGAGAAAACTATGGCTACACCTTC.

The genes are TRBV3-1 (or the pseudogene TRBV3-2) and TRBJ1-2; 7 bases agree with TRBD1. J lost 2 bases, V lost 0 bases, and 6 bases had no gene match. Germline lookup yields CDR1 LGHDT and CDR2 YNNKEL (reference sequence). This CDR3 is 16 amino acids long. This CDR3 is CASSQDLVQGNYGYTF. The CDR3 coding sequence is TGTGCCAGCAGCCAAGATCTGGTACAGGGGAACTATGGCTACACCTTC.

This clone was detected once. The gene calls are TRBV19 and TRBJ1-1; TRBD1 aligns across 8 bases. CDR1 and CDR2 (germline): LNHDA, SQIVND (reference sequence). Trimming cost V 5 bases and J 5 bases; bases outside gene matches: 7. The CDR3 is 14 residues long. The CDR3 sequence: CASSSDREGTEAFF. CDR3 nucleotides: TGTGCCAGTAGTTCGGACAGGGAGGGAACTGAAGCTTTCTTT. The whole variable domain, filled in from reference TRBV19 and TRBJ1-1, reads DGGITQSPKYLFRKEGQNVTLSCEQNLNHDAMYWYRQDPGQGLRLIYYSQIVNDFQKGDIAEGYSVSREKKESFPLTVTSAQKNPTAFYLCASSSDREGTEAFFGQGTRLTVV.

The rearrangement links TRBV7-2 to TRBJ2-2; maybe TRBD2 (5 bases). The V gene lost 4 bases and the J gene lost 4 bases, with 19 bases spanning the gap. In germline, CDR1 is SGHTA, CDR2 FQGNSA. The CDR3 totals 17 residues. CDR3 in amino acids: CASSYLAWWVATGELFF. The CDR3 region has the DNA TGTGCCAGCAGCTACCTAGCCTGGTGGGTGGCCACCGGGGAGCTGTTTTTT.

This chain links TRBV30 with TRBJ1-5; possible D gene TRBD1, 6 bases. V was trimmed by 3 bases and J by 2 bases, leaving 8 bases between them. The germline CDR1 and CDR2 sequences are GTSNPN and SVGIG (reference sequence). The CDR3 consists of 13 residues. The CDR3 DNA is TGTGCCTGGAGCCCAGGGGGCAATCAGCCCCAGCATTTT. Translation gives CAWSPGGNQPQHF.

Remarks on this clone: The sample carries other DNA sequences with the same CDR3. V and J are TRBV19 and TRBJ2-5; D possibly corresponds to TRBD2 (6 bases). The CDR3 consists of 12 residues. From germline, CDR1 is LNHDA and CDR2 SQIVND (reference sequence). V lost 5 bases, J lost 4 bases, and 8 bases lay in between. CDR3 nucleotides: TGTGCCAGTAGTGCCGGGGGAGAGACCCAGTACTTC. It is translated as CASSAGGETQYF.

CDR3 nucleotide sequence: TGTGCCTGGAGTCCGGGACTAGCGGGGACCAAAGAGACCCAGTACTTC. Encoded protein: CAWSPGLAGTKETQYF. The chain couples TRBV30 to TRBJ2-5; 13 nucleotides agree with TRBD2. Germline V gives CDR1 GTSNPN, CDR2 SVGIG (reference sequence). The CDR3 contains 16 residues. The ends lost 2 bases at V and 3 bases at J; junction bases unmatched: 6.

CDR3 DNA: TGCGCCAGCAGCTTGATGGACAGTTCCTACGAGCAGTACTTC. Encoded protein: CASSLMDSSYEQYF. The rearrangement uses TRBV5-1 and TRBJ2-7, with D possibly matching TRBD1 (6 bases). The CDR3 covers 14 residues. V was pared by 1 base and J by 1 base, with 9 bases between. Germline CDR1 reads SGHRS; CDR2 reads YFSETQ. Supplemented by reference TRBV5-1 and TRBJ2-7, the full variable domain reads KAGVTQTPRYLIKTRGQQVTLSCSPISGHRSVSWYQQTPGQGLQFLFEYFSETQRNKGNFPGRFSGRQFSNSRSEMNVSTLELGDSALYLCASSLMDSSYEQYFGPGTRLTVT.

This clone was seen only a few times. An end of the junction differs from the germline gene, which may be a read error. The chain is built from TRBV30 and TRBJ1-1; the D gene is possibly TRBD1 (5 bases). This CDR3 spans 12 amino acids. The germline V gene has CDR1 GTSNPN and CDR2 SVGIG (reference sequence). DNA for the CDR3: TGTGCCTGGAGTCCCTCTCATCGGGGGGAGAGCTTT. Translating it yields CAWSPSHRGESF.

The gene calls are TRBV3-1 (or the pseudogene TRBV3-2) and TRBJ2-2; 8 nucleotides line up with TRBD1. The length of the CDR3 is 16 residues. Germline V lookup: CDR1 LGHDT, CDR2 YNNKEL (reference sequence). V was pared by 3 bases and J by 6 bases, with 9 bases of the junction left unmatched. CDR3 sequence (DNA): TGTGCCAGCAGCCAGGGCGGACAGGGAAAGGCCGGGGAGCTGTTTTTT. Translated, it gives CASSQGGQGKAGELFF.

This chain joins TRBV27 and TRBJ1-2; 11 positions match TRBD1. After removal of 5 bases from V and 5 bases from J, the junction contained 10 bases not matched to a gene. In germline, CDR1 is MNHEY, CDR2 SMNVEV (reference sequence). The CDR3 is made up of 16 amino acids. This CDR3 is CASSTYPGQGGYGYTF. CDR3 coding DNA: TGTGCCAGCAGTACGTACCCGGGACAGGGGGGATATGGCTACACCTTC.

This chain joins TRBV5-6 and TRBJ1-1; TRBD1 agrees at 7 bases. This CDR3 comprises 12 residues. The V gene's germline CDR1 is SGHDT and CDR2 YYEEEE. With V trimmed by 4 bases and J by 7 bases, 4 bases remained unmatched. The CDR3 here is CASSAGQLEAFF. The CDR3 DNA reads as TGTGCCAGCAGCGCGGGACAGCTTGAAGCTTTCTTT.

V is TRBV30 and J is TRBJ1-3; D gene uncertain. Germline V gene sequence: CDR1 GTSNPN, CDR2 SVGIG (reference sequence). V gave up 0 bases and J gave up 0 bases, with 6 bases separating them. The CDR3 runs to 14 residues. The CDR3 DNA reads as TGTGCCTGGAGTGTAAGCCTCTCTGGAAACACCATATATTTT. Translation gives CAWSVSLSGNTIYF.

The CDR3 region is CASSHQGGNYEQYF. Written as DNA, the CDR3 is TGTGCCAGCAGCCACCAGGGGGGCAACTACGAGCAGTACTTC. The chain employs TRBV14 and TRBJ2-7, with D perhaps matching TRBD1 (7 bases). V lost 3 bases, J lost 3 bases, and 12 bases lay in between. The CDR3 spans 14 residues. Germline CDR1 reads SGHDN; CDR2 reads FVKESK.

The gene calls are TRBV5-4 and TRBJ2-2; D gene ambiguous. The CDR3 covers 15 residues. Germline lookup yields CDR1 SGHNT and CDR2 YYREEE (reference sequence). Deletions cut 4 bases from V and 4 bases from J, with 14 bases between. The CDR3 protein is CASSPPDGLTGELFF. The CDR3 DNA is TGTGCCAGCAGCCCTCCCGATGGGCTCACCGGGGAGCTGTTTTTT.